The next 3 T cell receptor beta chains were all read from a single sample in a study of cytomegalovirus exposure and HLA in healthy donors. This PCR relied on a set of 60 Vbeta primers and 13 Jbeta primers. The repertoire was sequenced with immunoSEQ multiplex PCR; TCRdb's copy has only in-frame clones and lacks some. The table records about 130,000 clones, around 73% of them present only once. The material sequenced was PBMCs. The receptor source for this set is a female donor in good health and CMV-seronegative.

This clone was observed a handful of times. The chain employs TRBV4-2 and TRBJ1-3; 12 nucleotides agree with TRBD1. V lost 1 base to trimming and J lost 5 bases; unmatched junction nucleotides: 9. The V gene's germline CDR1 is LGHNA and CDR2 YNFKEQ. The CDR3 totals 18 residues. CDR3 DNA: TGTGCCAGCAGCCAAGCCTCAGTGGGACAGGGGGCCAGAAACACCATATATTTT. Its protein is CASSQASVGQGARNTIYF.

V and J are TRBV28 and TRBJ1-5; 7 bases align to TRBD1. With V trimmed by 2 bases and J by 4 bases, 2 bases remained unmatched. CDR3 length: 14 residues. The V gene's germline CDR1 is MDHEN and CDR2 SYDVKM. CDR3 in DNA: TGTGCCAGCAGTTTAGGGACAGAGAATCAGCCCCAGCATTTT. Its protein product is CASSLGTENQPQHF.

The chain couples TRBV2 to TRBJ2-7; 8 positions match TRBD2. V trimming: 6 bases; J trimming: 0 bases; junction bases outside the gene matches: 4. This CDR3 spans 14 amino acids. The germline CDR1 and CDR2 sequences are SNHLY and FYNNEI. CDR3 DNA sequence: TGTGCCAGCAGCCTCACTAGCGGCTCCTACGAGCAGTACTTC. As protein: CASSLTSGSYEQYF.